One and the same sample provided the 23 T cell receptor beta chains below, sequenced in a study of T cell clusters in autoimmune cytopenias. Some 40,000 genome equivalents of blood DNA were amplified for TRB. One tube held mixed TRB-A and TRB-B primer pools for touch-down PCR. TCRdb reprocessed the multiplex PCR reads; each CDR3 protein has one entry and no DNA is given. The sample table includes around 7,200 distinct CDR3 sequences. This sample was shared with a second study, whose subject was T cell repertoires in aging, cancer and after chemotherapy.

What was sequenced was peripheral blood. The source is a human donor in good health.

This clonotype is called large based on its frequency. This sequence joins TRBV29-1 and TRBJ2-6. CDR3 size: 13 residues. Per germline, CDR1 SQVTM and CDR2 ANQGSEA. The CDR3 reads CSVAVPGANVLTF. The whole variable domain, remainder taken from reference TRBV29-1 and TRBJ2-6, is SAVISQKPSRDICQRGTSLTIQCQVDSQVTMMFWYRQQPGQSLTLIATANQGSEATYESGFVIDKFPISRPNLTFSTLTVSNMSPEDSSIYLCSVAVPGANVLTFGAGSRLTVL.

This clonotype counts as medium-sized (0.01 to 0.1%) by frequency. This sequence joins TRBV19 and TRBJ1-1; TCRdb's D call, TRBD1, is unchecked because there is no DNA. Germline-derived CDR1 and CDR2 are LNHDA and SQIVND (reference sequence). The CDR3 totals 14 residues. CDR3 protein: CASTPGEVNTEAFF. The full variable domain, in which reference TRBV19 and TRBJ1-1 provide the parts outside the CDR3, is DGGITQSPKYLFRKEGQNVTLSCEQNLNHDAMYWYRQDPGQGLRLIYYSQIVNDFQKGDIAEGYSVSREKKESFPLTVTSAQKNPTAFYLCASTPGEVNTEAFFGQGTRLTVV.

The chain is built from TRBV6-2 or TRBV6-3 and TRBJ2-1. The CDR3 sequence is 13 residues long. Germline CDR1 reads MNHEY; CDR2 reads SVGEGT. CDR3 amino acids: CASSYVADNEQFF.

The CDR3 loop reads CASSLASAGGGGEQFF. The chain links TRBV5-4 to TRBJ2-1; the D call from TCRdb, TRBD2, cannot be confirmed without DNA. This CDR3 is built from 16 residues. The V gene's germline CDR1 is SGHNT and CDR2 YYREEE (reference sequence).

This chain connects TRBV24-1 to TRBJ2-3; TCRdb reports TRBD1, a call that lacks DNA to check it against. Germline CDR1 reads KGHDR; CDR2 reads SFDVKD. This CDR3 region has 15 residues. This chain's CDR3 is CATSDPTGGTDTQYF.

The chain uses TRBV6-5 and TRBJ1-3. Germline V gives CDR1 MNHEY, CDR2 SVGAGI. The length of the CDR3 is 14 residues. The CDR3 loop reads CASSSPREGNTIYF.

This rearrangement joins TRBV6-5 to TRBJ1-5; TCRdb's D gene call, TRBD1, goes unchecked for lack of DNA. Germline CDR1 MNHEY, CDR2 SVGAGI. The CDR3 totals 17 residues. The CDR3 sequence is CASSPGRVRDSNQPQHF.

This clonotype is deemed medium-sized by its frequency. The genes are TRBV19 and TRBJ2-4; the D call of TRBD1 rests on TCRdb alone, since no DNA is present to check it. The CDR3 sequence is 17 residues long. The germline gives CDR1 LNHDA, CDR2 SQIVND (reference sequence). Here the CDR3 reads CASSPTWPGRGVNIQYF.

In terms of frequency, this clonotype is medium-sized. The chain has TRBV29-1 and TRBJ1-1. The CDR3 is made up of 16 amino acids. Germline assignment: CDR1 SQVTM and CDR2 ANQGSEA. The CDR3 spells CSVGGARYGMNTEAFF.

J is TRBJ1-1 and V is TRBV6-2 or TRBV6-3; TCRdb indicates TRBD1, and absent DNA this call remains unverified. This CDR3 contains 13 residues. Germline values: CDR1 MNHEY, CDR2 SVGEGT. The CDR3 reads CASSPPKGTEAFF.

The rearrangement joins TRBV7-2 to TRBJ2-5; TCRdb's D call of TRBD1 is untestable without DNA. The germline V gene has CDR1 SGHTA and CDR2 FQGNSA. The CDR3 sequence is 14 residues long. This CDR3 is CASSLVIRVETQYF.

The chain's CDR3 is CASSLWPISEQYF. This sequence joins TRBV5-6 and TRBJ2-7. This CDR3 is 13 amino acids long. CDR1 and CDR2 from the germline V gene are SGHDT and YYEEEE. Based on the CDR3 plus reference TRBV5-6 and TRBJ2-7, the full variable domain is DAGVTQSPTHLIKTRGQQVTLRCSPKSGHDTVSWYQQALGQGPQFIFQYYEEEERQRGNFPDRFSGHQFPNYSSELNVNALLLGDSALYLCASSLWPISEQYFGPGTRLTVT.

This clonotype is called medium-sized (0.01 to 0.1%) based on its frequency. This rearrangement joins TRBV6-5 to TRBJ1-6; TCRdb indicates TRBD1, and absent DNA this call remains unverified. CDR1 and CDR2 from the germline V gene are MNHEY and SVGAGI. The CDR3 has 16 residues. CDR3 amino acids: CASSYLPAGANSPLHF.

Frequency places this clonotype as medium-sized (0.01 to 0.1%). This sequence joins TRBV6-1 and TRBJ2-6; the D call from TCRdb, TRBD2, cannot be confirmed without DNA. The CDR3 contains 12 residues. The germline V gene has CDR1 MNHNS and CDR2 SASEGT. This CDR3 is CASKDWANVLTF.

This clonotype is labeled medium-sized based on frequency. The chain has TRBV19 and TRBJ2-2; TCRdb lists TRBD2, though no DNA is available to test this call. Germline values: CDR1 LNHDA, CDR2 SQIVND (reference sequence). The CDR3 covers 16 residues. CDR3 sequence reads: CASSIASGRGTGELFF.

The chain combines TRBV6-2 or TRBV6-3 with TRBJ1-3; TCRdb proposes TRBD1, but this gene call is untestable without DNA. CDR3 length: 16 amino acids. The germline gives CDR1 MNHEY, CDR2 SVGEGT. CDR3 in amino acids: CASRGHGASSGNTICF.

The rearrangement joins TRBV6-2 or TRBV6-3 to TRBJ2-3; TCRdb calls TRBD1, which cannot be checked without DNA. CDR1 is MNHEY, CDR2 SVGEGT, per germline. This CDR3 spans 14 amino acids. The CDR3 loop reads CASSYRDATDTQYF.

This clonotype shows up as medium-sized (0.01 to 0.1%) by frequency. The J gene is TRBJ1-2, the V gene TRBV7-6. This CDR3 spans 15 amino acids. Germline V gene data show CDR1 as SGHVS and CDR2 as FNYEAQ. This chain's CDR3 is CASSRLGSSIYGYTF. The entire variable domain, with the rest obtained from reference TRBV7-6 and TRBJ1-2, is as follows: GAGVSQSPRYKVTKRGQDVALRCDPISGHVSLYWYRQALGQGPEFLTYFNYEAQQDKSGLPNDRFSAERPEGSISTLTIQRTEQRDSAMYRCASSRLGSSIYGYTFGSGTRLTVV.

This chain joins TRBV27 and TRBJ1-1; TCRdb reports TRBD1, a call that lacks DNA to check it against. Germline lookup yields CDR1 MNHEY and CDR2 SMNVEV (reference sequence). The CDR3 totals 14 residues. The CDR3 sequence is CASSSGPLNTEAFF.

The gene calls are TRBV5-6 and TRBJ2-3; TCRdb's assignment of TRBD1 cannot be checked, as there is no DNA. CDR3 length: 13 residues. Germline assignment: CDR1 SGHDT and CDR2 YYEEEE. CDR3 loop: CASSLKGQGTQYF.

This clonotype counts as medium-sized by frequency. Here the CDR3 reads CASSLRPGAGGYTF. This chain connects TRBV19 to TRBJ1-2; TCRdb picks TRBD1, but there is no DNA to check that call. The V gene's germline CDR1 is LNHDA and CDR2 SQIVND (reference sequence). There are 14 residues in the CDR3.

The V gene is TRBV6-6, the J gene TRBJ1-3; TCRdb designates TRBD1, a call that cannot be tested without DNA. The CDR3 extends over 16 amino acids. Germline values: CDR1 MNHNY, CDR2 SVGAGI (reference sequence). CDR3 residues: CASSLHRGSSGNTIYF.

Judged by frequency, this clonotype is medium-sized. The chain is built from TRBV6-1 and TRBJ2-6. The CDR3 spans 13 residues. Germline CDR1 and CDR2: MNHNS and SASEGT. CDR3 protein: CASDSSGANVLTF.